The T cell receptor beta chain under discussion was sequenced for a study of cytomegalovirus exposure and HLA in healthy donors. CDR1 and CDR2 (germline): MGHRA, YSYEKL. The CDR3 has 21 amino acids. Germline trimming cut 1 base from V and 2 bases from J; bases unmatched to any gene: 16. This PCR relied on a set of 60 Vbeta primers and 13 Jbeta primers. Sequenced by immunoSEQ multiplex PCR; TCRdb stores in-frame clones only, minus some. The data show about 140,000 clones, and the top ten clones hold about 2.2%. Sequenced: PBMCs. J is TRBJ2-3 and V is TRBV4-1; 12 bases line up with TRBD1. This TCR derives from a young woman in good health and CMV-seronegative. CDR3 protein: CASSQVYGGQGAKAPTDTQYF. For the CDR3, the DNA is TGCGCCAGCAGCCAAGTATATGGGGGACAGGGGGCCAAAGCCCCCACAGATACGCAGTATTTT.